This T cell receptor (beta chain) was sequenced during a study of blood T cell repertoires in COVID-19. CDR3 length: 15 residues. Germline loops: CDR1 LNHDA, CDR2 SQIVND (reference sequence). V was cut by 4 bases and J by 1 base, with 13 bases left in between. Source study methods: Using reference gene primer amplification, nucleated cell counts were estimated. Assay used: immunoSEQ multiplex PCR; TCRdb lists only in-frame clones, some missing. V, J and clone size were drawn from that table, and D and trimming were deduced from the DNA. The table has fewer than 120,000 clones, roughly 87% seen once; the top ten hold approximately 5%.

The sample consisted of peripheral blood. The J gene is TRBJ1-1, the V gene TRBV19, with D maybe TRBD1 (6 bases). This clonotype was sampled from a human donor in a cohort sampled during active COVID-19. DNA for the CDR3: TGTGCCAGTAGTAACTCCGGGACAACGAACACTGAAGCTTTCTTT. Translating it yields CASSNSGTTNTEAFF.